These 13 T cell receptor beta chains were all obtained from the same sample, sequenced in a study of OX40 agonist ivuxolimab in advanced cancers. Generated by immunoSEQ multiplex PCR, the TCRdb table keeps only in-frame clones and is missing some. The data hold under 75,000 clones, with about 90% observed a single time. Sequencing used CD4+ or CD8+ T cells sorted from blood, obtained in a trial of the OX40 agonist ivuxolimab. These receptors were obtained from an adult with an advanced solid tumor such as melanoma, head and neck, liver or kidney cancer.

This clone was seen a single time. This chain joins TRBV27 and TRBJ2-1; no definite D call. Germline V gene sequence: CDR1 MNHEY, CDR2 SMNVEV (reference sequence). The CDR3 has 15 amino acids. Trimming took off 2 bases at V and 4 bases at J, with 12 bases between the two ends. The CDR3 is CASSLIMGGYNEQFF. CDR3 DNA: TGTGCCAGCAGTTTAATTATGGGCGGATACAATGAGCAGTTCTTC.

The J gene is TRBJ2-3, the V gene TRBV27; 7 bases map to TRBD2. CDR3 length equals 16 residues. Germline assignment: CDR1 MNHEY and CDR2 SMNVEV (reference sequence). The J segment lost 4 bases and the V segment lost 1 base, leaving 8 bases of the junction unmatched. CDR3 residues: CASSLFTGGPPDTQYF. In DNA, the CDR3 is TGTGCCAGCAGTTTATTCACGGGAGGCCCCCCAGATACGCAGTATTTT.

The CDR3 protein is CASSLGLAGVSNTGELFF. For the CDR3, the DNA is TGTGCCAGCAGCTTGGGACTAGCGGGAGTCTCGAACACCGGGGAGCTGTTTTTT. The rearrangement uses TRBV13 and TRBJ2-2; 14 positions match TRBD2. V was pared by 3 bases and J by 0 bases, with 3 bases of the junction left unmatched. Germline CDR1 reads PRHDT; CDR2 reads FYEKMQ (reference sequence). The CDR3 spans 18 residues.

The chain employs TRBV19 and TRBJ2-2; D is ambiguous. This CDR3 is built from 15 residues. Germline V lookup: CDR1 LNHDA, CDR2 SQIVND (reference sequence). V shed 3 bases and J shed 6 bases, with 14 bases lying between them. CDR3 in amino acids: CASSIHPQSAGELFF. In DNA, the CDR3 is TGTGCCAGTAGTATTCACCCACAATCCGCCGGGGAGCTGTTTTTT.

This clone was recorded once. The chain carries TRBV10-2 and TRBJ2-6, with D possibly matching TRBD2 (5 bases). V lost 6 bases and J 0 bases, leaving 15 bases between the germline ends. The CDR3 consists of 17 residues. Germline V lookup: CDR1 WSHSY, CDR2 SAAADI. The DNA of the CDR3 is TGCGCCAGCAGCGTCGGGAAGTCGGGCTCTGGGGCCAACGTCCTGACTTTC. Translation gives CASSVGKSGSGANVLTF.

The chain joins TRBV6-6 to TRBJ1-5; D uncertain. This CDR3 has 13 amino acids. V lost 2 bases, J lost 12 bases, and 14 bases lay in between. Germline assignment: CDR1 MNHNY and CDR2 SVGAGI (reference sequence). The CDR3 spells CASSYPAELGQHF. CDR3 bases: TGTGCCAGCAGTTACCCAGCCGAACTCGGCCAGCATTTT.

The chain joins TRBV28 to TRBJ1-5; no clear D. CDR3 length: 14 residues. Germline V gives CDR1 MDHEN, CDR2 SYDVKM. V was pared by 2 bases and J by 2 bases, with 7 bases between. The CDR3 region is CASSLPLGNQPQHF. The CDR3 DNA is TGTGCCAGCAGTTTACCCCTAGGCAATCAGCCCCAGCATTTT.

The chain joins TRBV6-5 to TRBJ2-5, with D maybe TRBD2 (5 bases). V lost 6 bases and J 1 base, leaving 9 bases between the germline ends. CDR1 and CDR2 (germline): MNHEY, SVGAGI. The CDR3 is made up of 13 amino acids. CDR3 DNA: TGTGCCAGCAGAGGAGGACGCCAAGAGACCCAGTACTTC. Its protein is CASRGGRQETQYF.

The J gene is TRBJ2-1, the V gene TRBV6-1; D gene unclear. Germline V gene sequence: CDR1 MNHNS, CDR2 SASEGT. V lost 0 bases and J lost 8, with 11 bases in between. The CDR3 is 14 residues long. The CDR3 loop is CASSEALLGHEQFF. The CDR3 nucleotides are TGTGCCAGCAGTGAAGCGTTATTAGGACATGAGCAGTTCTTC.

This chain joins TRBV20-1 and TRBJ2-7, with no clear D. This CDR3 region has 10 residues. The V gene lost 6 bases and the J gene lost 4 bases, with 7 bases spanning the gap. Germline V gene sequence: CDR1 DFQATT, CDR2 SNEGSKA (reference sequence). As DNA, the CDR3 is TGCAGTGCCTTCCTGTACGAGCAGTACTTC. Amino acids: CSAFLYEQYF.

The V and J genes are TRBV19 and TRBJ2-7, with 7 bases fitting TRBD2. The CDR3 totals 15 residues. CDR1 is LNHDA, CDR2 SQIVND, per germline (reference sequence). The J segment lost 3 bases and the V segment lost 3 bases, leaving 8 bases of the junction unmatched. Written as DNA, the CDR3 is TGTGCCAGTAGTATTTATGGCGGGAGTTTCTACGAGCAGTACTTC. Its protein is CASSIYGGSFYEQYF.

The CDR3 reads CASSHGQGEQYF. CDR3 bases: TGTGCCAGCAGTCACGGACAGGGCGAGCAGTACTTC. This sequence joins TRBV2 and TRBJ2-7; 8 bases map to TRBD1. V dropped 5 bases and J dropped 6; count of bases not matched to a gene: 3. Looked up from germline, CDR1 is SNHLY and CDR2 is FYNNEI. CDR3 length equals 12 residues.

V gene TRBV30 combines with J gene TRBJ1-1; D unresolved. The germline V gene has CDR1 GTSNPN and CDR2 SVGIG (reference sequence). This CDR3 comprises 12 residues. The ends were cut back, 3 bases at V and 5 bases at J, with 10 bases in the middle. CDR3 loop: CAWRELRTEAFF. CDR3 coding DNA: TGTGCCTGGAGAGAACTCAGGACTGAAGCTTTCTTT.